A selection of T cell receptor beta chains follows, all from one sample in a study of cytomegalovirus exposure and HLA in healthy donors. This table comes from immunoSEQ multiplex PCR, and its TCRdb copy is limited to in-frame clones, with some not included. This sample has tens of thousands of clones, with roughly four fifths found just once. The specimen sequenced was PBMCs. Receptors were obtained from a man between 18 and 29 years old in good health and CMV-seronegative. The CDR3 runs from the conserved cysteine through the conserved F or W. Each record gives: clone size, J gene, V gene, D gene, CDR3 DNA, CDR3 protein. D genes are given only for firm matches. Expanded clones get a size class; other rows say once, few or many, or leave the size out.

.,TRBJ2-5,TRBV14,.,TGTGCCAGCAGCCAAGGACAGTTTTGGGAGACCCAGTACTTC,CASSQGQFWETQYF
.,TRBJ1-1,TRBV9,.,TGTGCCAGCAGCGTAGTTGCCAGGGGGAACACTGAAGCTTTCTTT,CASSVVARGNTEAFF
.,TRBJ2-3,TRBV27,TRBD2,TGTGCCAGCAGTTCCCATCCGACTAGCGGGAGGGCCGCAGATACGCAGTATTTT,CASSSHPTSGRAADTQYF
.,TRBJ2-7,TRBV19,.,TGTGCCAGTAGTCCCCGACAGGGACTAGGGGAGCAGTACTTC,CASSPRQGLGEQYF
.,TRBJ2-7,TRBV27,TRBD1,TGTGCCAGCAGTTTAGTCCGATTTTCCCCGGGACAGGGAACCTACGAGCAGTACTTC,CASSLVRFSPGQGTYEQYF
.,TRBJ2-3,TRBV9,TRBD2,TGTGCCAGCAGCGGAGCGGGGTCAGATACGCAGTATTTT,CASSGAGSDTQYF
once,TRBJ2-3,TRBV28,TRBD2,TGTGCCAGCAGTTTACTCGGTTCGTTGGGCGGGGGGTACACAGATACGCAGTATTTT,CASSLLGSLGGGYTDTQYF
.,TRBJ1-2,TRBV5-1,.,TGCGCCAGCAGCTGGACCTCGGAAGGAGGTTATGGCTACACCTTC,CASSWTSEGGYGYTF
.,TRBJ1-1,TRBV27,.,TGTGCCAGCAGTCTGACTATTCGAGCTCCTGAAGCTTTCTTT,CASSLTIRAPEAFF
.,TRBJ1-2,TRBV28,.,TGTGCCAGCAGTTTCCCCGGGCCAGGCGGGGGAGGCTACACCTTC,CASSFPGPGGGGYTF
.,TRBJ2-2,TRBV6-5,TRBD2,TGTGCCAGCAGTTATTCCGCGGGGGGGCCCGGGGAGCTGTTTTTT,CASSYSAGGPGELFF
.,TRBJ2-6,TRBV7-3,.,TGTGCCAGCAGCTCGGGGGCCAACGTCCTGACTTTC,CASSSGANVLTF
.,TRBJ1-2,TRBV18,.,TGTGCCAGCTCACTACGGGAGGGAGAAAACTATGGCTACACCTTC,CASSLREGENYGYTF
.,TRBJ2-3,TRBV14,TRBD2,TGTGCCAGCAGCCCTGGACTAGGAGGGACAGATACGCAGTATTTT,CASSPGLGGTDTQYF
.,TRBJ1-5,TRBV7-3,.,TGTGCCAACTCCTGGGGCAGGGGATCACTTCCTGCTAATAGCAATCAGCCCCAGCATTTT,CANSWGRGSLPANSNQPQHF
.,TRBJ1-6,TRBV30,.,TGTGCCTGGAGTGTAGACATCTTCAATTCCCCCCTCCACTTT,CAWSVDIFNSPLHF
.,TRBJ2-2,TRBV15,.,TGTGCCACCAGCAGAGATCTCGTCGGTTTGAACACCGGGGAGCTGTTTTTT,CATSRDLVGLNTGELFF
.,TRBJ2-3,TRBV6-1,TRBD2,TGTGCCAGCAGTGCGAATCGACTAGCGGGACGGGATACGCAGTATTTT,CASSANRLAGRDTQYF
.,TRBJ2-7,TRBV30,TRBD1,TGTGCCTGGTCGAAACGGACCAGGGACAGAAAAAACTCCTACGAGCAGTACTTC,CAWSKRTRDRKNSYEQYF
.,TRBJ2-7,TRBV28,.,TGTGCCAGCAGTTTAAGTAATGCGGCCTACGAGCAGTACTTC,CASSLSNAAYEQYF
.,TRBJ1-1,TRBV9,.,TGTGCCAGCAGCGTCATGGACCCAGGGACTGAAGCTTTCTTT,CASSVMDPGTEAFF
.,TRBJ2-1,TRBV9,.,TGTGCCAGCAGCCCCTTAGGGAGCGGTGAGCAGTTCTTC,CASSPLGSGEQFF
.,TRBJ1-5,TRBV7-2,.,TGTGCCAGCAGCTTGGGACAATATAGCAATCAGCCCCAGCATTTT,CASSLGQYSNQPQHF
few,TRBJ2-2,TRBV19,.,TGTGCCAGTATCTCTAGGGGGGGGTTGAACACCGGGGAGCTGTTTTTT,CASISRGGLNTGELFF
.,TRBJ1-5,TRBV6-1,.,TGTGCCAGCAGTGAAGGCCCAGGCTCAGGCGATCAGCCCCAGCATTTT,CASSEGPGSGDQPQHF
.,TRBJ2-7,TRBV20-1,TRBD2,TGCAGTGCTAGTCGGGGGGACGAGCAGTACTTC,CSASRGDEQYF
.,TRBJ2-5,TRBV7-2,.,TGTGCCAGCAGCTTTGGGGCAGGGAAAGAGACCCAGTACTTC,CASSFGAGKETQYF
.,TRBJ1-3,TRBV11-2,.,TGTGCCAGCAGCTTAGCGGTAAAGATCTTTGGAAACACCATATATTTT,CASSLAVKIFGNTIYF
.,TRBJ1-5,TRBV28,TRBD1,TGTGCCAGCACCGGGGGACAGGTACCTGGCAATCAGCCCCAGCATTTT,CASTGGQVPGNQPQHF
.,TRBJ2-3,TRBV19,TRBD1,TGTGCCAGTAGTATAGGGGGACAGATAACAGATACGCAGTATTTT,CASSIGGQITDTQYF
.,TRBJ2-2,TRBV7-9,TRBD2,TGTGCCAGCAGCCTAGGGGCGGGAGAAGTCGCCGGGGAGCTGTTTTTT,CASSLGAGEVAGELFF
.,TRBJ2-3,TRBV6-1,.,TGTGCCGGAGAGCGTGGAACTTCTACAGATACGCAGTATTTT,CAGERGTSTDTQYF
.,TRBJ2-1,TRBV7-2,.,TGTGCCAGCAGCTTAACCAGGGACAATGAGCAGTTCTTC,CASSLTRDNEQFF
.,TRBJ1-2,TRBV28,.,TGTGCCAGCATTCTTACGGCAGAGGCTGATGGCTACACCTTC,CASILTAEADGYTF
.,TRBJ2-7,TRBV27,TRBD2,TGTGCCAGCAGTGTATTTGCGGGAGGATACGAGCAGTACTTC,CASSVFAGGYEQYF
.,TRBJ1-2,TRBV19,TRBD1,TGTGCCAGTAGTACCCGACAGGGTGGCTACACCTTC,CASSTRQGGYTF
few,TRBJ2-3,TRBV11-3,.,TGTGCCAGCAGCTTAGACGGGGGTAGCACAGATACGCAGTATTTT,CASSLDGGSTDTQYF
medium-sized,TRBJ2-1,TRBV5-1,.,TGCGCCAGCAGCCCCGGAGGAGACCCCTACAATGAGCAGTTCTTC,CASSPGGDPYNEQFF
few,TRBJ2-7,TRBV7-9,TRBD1,TGTGCCAGCAGTCCCCCGGGGACAGATTACGAGCAGTACTTC,CASSPPGTDYEQYF
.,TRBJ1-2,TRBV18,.,TGTGCCAGCTCAGCAGGGTTTAATGGCTACACCTTC,CASSAGFNGYTF
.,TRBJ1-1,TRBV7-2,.,TGTGCCAGCAGCTTAGGGGCGGGCAACACTGAAGCTTTCTTT,CASSLGAGNTEAFF
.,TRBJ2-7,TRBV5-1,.,TGCGCCAGCAGCTTCGGACAGACCTACGAGCAGTACTTC,CASSFGQTYEQYF
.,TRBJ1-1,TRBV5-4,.,TGTGCCAGCAGCTTGGCCGGGAACACTGAAGCTTTCTTT,CASSLAGNTEAFF
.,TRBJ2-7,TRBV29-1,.,TGCAGCGCCCTCCTTCCGCGCTACGAGCAGTACTTC,CSALLPRYEQYF
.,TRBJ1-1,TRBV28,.,TGTGCCAGCAGGGTCTCCGCGGGCATGAACACTGAAGCTTTCTTT,CASRVSAGMNTEAFF
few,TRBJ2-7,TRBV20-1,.,TGCAGTGCTAGAGACAGGGGCGAGCAGTACTTC,CSARDRGEQYF
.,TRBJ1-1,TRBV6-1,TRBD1,TGTGCCAGCAGCCCCGGACAGGGTTGGGTCGCTGAAGCTTTCTTT,CASSPGQGWVAEAFF
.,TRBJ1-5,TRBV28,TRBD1,TGTGCCAGCAGGGCTACAGGGGAGAGGAATCAGCCCCAGCATTTT,CASRATGERNQPQHF
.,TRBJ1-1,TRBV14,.,TGTGCCAGCAGCCAAGACAGGAACACTGAAGCTTTCTTT,CASSQDRNTEAFF
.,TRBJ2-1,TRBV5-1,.,TGCGCCAGCAGCCGCACAGGGTCTGTTGGCTACAATGAGCAGTTCTTC,CASSRTGSVGYNEQFF
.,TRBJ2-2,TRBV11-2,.,TGTGCCAGCAGCCTCCCGGCAGGGGTGGCAGAGAGGAACACCGGGGAGCTGTTTTTT,CASSLPAGVAERNTGELFF
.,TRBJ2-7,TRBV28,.,TGTGCCAGCAGTTTACCAGGGCCCTCCTACGAGCAGTACTTC,CASSLPGPSYEQYF